Following are 22 T cell receptor beta chains from one sample sequenced in a study of OX40 agonist ivuxolimab in advanced cancers. Repertoires were generated with immunoSEQ multiplex PCR, while TCRdb's copy carries only in-frame clones and drops some. The top ten clones hold roughly 5.7% of a sample with about 48,000 clones, roughly nine tenths of them seen once. The sequenced sample was CD4+ or CD8+ T cells sorted from blood, obtained in a trial of the OX40 agonist ivuxolimab. Every receptor here comes from an adult with an advanced solid tumor such as melanoma, head and neck, liver or kidney cancer.

This chain connects TRBV28 to TRBJ1-6; 9 bases agree with TRBD1. V lost 5 bases, J lost 7 bases, and 3 bases stayed unmatched. Germline values: CDR1 MDHEN, CDR2 SYDVKM. This CDR3 is built from 14 residues. CDR3 protein: CASSPGTGNSPLHF. The CDR3 bases are TGTGCCAGCAGTCCCGGGACAGGGAATTCACCCCTCCACTTT.

This sequence joins TRBV27 and TRBJ2-1, with 9 nucleotides matching TRBD2. The CDR3 totals 16 residues. The germline V gene encodes CDR1 MNHEY and CDR2 SMNVEV (reference sequence). V was clipped by 2 bases and J by 8 bases; unmatched bases: 10. CDR3: CASSLRAGVAGDEQFF. The CDR3 region has the DNA TGTGCCAGCAGTTTAAGAGCGGGGGTAGCGGGAGATGAGCAGTTCTTC.

This rearrangement joins TRBV11-2 to TRBJ2-3; 10 bases match TRBD2. The germline V gene encodes CDR1 SGHAT and CDR2 FQNNGV. Trimming at V came to 4 bases and at J to 3 bases, leaving 4 bases not matched to a gene. CDR3 size: 15 residues. The chain's CDR3 is CASSWTSGTTDTQYF. In DNA, the CDR3 is TGTGCCAGCAGCTGGACTAGCGGAACAACAGATACGCAGTATTTT.

This clone has only a few counts. The V call is TRBV25-1, the J call TRBJ2-7; D ambiguous. CDR3 size: 13 residues. V lost 3 bases, J lost 3 bases, and 9 bases lay in between. Germline V gene sequence: CDR1 MGHDK, CDR2 SYGVNS. DNA for the CDR3: TGTGCCAGCAGTGATTACCGATACTACGAGCAGTACTTC. This encodes CASSDYRYYEQYF.

This chain joins TRBV6-4 and TRBJ1-4; TRBD1 is a possible D gene (5 bases). This CDR3 has 14 amino acids. The V end was cut by 2 bases, the J end by 6 bases, with 10 bases between. Germline V lookup: CDR1 MRHNA, CDR2 SNTAGT. CDR3 loop: CASSDVGTDEKLFF. DNA for the CDR3: TGTGCCAGCAGTGACGTCGGGACTGATGAAAAACTGTTTTTT.

The chain combines TRBV2 with TRBJ1-4; D is ambiguous. CDR3 length: 12 residues. Trimming took off 6 bases at V and 8 bases at J, with 10 bases between the two ends. Germline assignment: CDR1 SNHLY and CDR2 FYNNEI. As DNA, the CDR3 is TGTGCCAGCAGACGGGTTGAAGAAAAACTGTTTTTT. Protein: CASRRVEEKLFF.

The chain has TRBV7-2 and TRBJ2-7; D might be TRBD1 (5 bases). Per the germline V gene, CDR1 is SGHTA and CDR2 is FQGNSA. V was clipped by 4 bases and J by 4 bases, with 11 bases between them. This CDR3 has 13 amino acids. The CDR3: CASSSTDLYEQYF. The CDR3 nucleotides are TGTGCCAGCAGCTCGACAGACCTATACGAGCAGTACTTC.

This clone was detected a few times. CDR3 DNA sequence: TGTGCCAGCAGCTTAGCGAGTTCAGGGTCGAGTGAAGCTTTCTTT. Translation gives CASSLASSGSSEAFF. The V and J genes are TRBV7-6 and TRBJ1-1, with D perhaps matching TRBD1 (5 bases). Deletions cut 0 bases from V and 7 bases from J, with 15 bases between. CDR1 SGHVS and CDR2 FNYEAQ come from the germline V gene. The CDR3 loop spans 15 amino acids. Complete variable domain (other parts from reference TRBV7-6 and TRBJ1-1): GAGVSQSPRYKVTKRGQDVALRCDPISGHVSLYWYRQALGQGPEFLTYFNYEAQQDKSGLPNDRFSAERPEGSISTLTIQRTEQRDSAMYRCASSLASSGSSEAFFGQGTRLTVV.

The chain recombines TRBV6-1 with TRBJ1-2, with 7 bases that match TRBD1. The V and J ends lost 7 bases and 4 bases, in that order; junction bases with no gene match: 9. Germline values: CDR1 MNHNS, CDR2 SASEGT. The CDR3 runs 14 residues. The CDR3 DNA is TGTGCCAGCACCGAGGGAGGGGGCGCCTATGGCTACACCTTC. It codes for CASTEGGGAYGYTF.

J is TRBJ2-6 and V is TRBV4-1; the D is unclear. This CDR3 is built from 14 residues. Germline CDR1 and CDR2: MGHRA and YSYEKL. The V and J ends lost 6 bases and 2 bases respectively, with 8 bases between them. The CDR3, as DNA: TGCGCCAGCAGTGAAAGTCCTGGGGCCAACGTCCTGACTTTC. Amino acids: CASSESPGANVLTF.

Only one count was recorded for this clone. This sequence joins TRBV9 and TRBJ2-7, with 8 bases identical to TRBD1. The CDR3 covers 13 residues. The germline V gene encodes CDR1 SGDLS and CDR2 YYNGEE. Losses at the gene ends were 3 bases for V and 5 bases for J; bases not matched to a gene: 4. DNA of the CDR3: TGTGCCAGCAGCGAGGGACAGGTTGACGAGCAGTACTTC. Translating it yields CASSEGQVDEQYF.

The rearrangement uses TRBV5-4 and TRBJ2-7; 7 bases align to TRBD1. The germline V gene has CDR1 SGHNT and CDR2 YYREEE (reference sequence). The CDR3 totals 13 residues. V lost 4 bases to trimming and J lost 1 base; unmatched junction nucleotides: 2. CDR3 in amino acids: CASSPTGSYEQYF. CDR3 nucleotides: TGTGCCAGCAGCCCGACAGGGTCCTACGAGCAGTACTTC.

The gene calls are TRBV27 and TRBJ1-1; a possible D gene is TRBD1 (6 bases). The germline CDR1 and CDR2 sequences are MNHEY and SMNVEV (reference sequence). V lost 4 bases and J 3 bases, leaving 15 bases between the germline ends. The CDR3 consists of 15 residues. The chain's CDR3 is CASSSRGGWHTEAFF. DNA for the CDR3: TGTGCCAGCAGTTCAAGGGGGGGATGGCACACTGAAGCTTTCTTT.

In this sample, this clone turned up once. The V gene is TRBV27, the J gene TRBJ1-5, with TRBD1 as a possible D gene (6 bases). CDR1 is MNHEY, CDR2 SMNVEV, per germline (reference sequence). This CDR3 has 15 amino acids. Trimming shortened V by 3 bases and J by 3 bases, and 12 bases separated the two germline ends. The CDR3 spells CASSFGTGPNQPQHF. In nucleotides, the CDR3 is TGTGCCAGCAGTTTCGGAACAGGGCCCAATCAGCCCCAGCATTTT.

This clone occurred once. The DNA of the CDR3 is TGTGCCATCAGTGACCCCGGGACAGGGTCAGATGAGCAGTTCTTC. Amino acids: CAISDPGTGSDEQFF. This chain links TRBV10-3 with TRBJ2-1, with TRBD1 matching over 9 bases. V was pared by 3 bases and J by 8 bases, with 8 bases of the junction left unmatched. This CDR3 is 15 amino acids long. Germline CDR1 and CDR2: ENHRY and SYGVKD.

The genes are TRBV2 and TRBJ1-5; D gene uncertain. There are 14 residues in the CDR3. V was pared by 5 bases and J by 9 bases, with 17 bases between. Germline-derived CDR1 and CDR2 are SNHLY and FYNNEI. In DNA form, the CDR3 reads TGTGCCAGCAGTTACTCATCCCCGGGCTCGCCCCAGCATTTT. Residues: CASSYSSPGSPQHF.

The V and J genes are TRBV15 and TRBJ1-1, with D unresolved. V was pared by 2 bases and J by 5 bases, with 15 bases between. The CDR3 has 15 amino acids. The germline V gene has CDR1 LNHNV and CDR2 YYDKDF (reference sequence). CDR3: CATSRSRHPGTEAFF. In nucleotides, the CDR3 is TGTGCCACCAGCAGATCGCGGCACCCCGGGACTGAAGCTTTCTTT.

On this clone itself: This same CDR3 is encoded by further DNA sequences in the sample. The chain has TRBV6-5 and TRBJ1-1, with a tentative D call TRBD1 (5 bases). The CDR3 covers 14 residues. V lost 0 bases, J lost 4 bases, and 9 bases lay in between. Germline CDR1 is MNHEY and CDR2 is SVGAGI. In nucleotides, the CDR3 is TGTGCCAGCAGTTACTCAGCGGGGGGCACTGAAGCTTTCTTT. This translates into CASSYSAGGTEAFF.

The rearrangement uses TRBV15 and TRBJ2-1, with 8 bases matching TRBD2. CDR1 LNHNV and CDR2 YYDKDF come from the germline V gene (reference sequence). V dropped 4 bases and J dropped 5; count of bases not matched to a gene: 7. CDR3 length: 15 amino acids. Here the CDR3 reads CATSTAASGHNEQFF. CDR3 sequence (DNA): TGTGCCACCAGCACGGCGGCTAGCGGGCACAATGAGCAGTTCTTC. The full variable domain, with the rest looked up from reference TRBV15 and TRBJ2-1, is DAMVIQNPRYQVTQFGKPVTLSCSQTLNHNVMYWYQQKSSQAPKLLFHYYDKDFNNEADTPDNFQSRRPNTSFCFLDIRSPGLGDTAMYLCATSTAASGHNEQFFGPGTRLTVL.

The chain is built from TRBV14 and TRBJ2-2; D not resolved. Germline V gene sequence: CDR1 SGHDN, CDR2 FVKESK. The CDR3 contains 14 residues. Trimming took off 4 bases at V and 4 bases at J, with 10 bases between the two ends. CDR3 nucleotide sequence: TGTGCCAGCAGCCTACGGCTGAGCACCGGGGAGCTGTTTTTT. Protein product: CASSLRLSTGELFF. Together with reference TRBV14 and TRBJ2-2, the CDR3 gives the full variable domain: EAGVTQFPSHSVIEKGQTVTLRCDPISGHDNLYWYRRVMGKEIKFLLHFVKESKQDESGMPNNRFLAERTGGTYSTLKVQPAELEDSGVYFCASSLRLSTGELFFGEGSRLTVL.

This clone was recorded once. The chain joins TRBV15 to TRBJ2-1; 8 bases are a match to TRBD2. This CDR3 comprises 18 residues. V was clipped by 5 bases and J by 4 bases; unmatched bases: 16. In germline, CDR1 is LNHNV, CDR2 YYDKDF (reference sequence). The CDR3 bases are TGTGCCACCAGCGTGAATCTTGGCGGGAGGATTAGGTACAATGAGCAGTTCTTC. It is translated as CATSVNLGGRIRYNEQFF.

This chain joins TRBV7-9 and TRBJ2-1; D unclear. Germline lookup yields CDR1 SEHNR and CDR2 FQNEAQ (reference sequence). The CDR3 has 11 amino acids. CDR3 bases: TGTGAGACTCTTACGGGCAATGAGCAGTTCTTC. It codes for CETLTGNEQFF. The complete variable domain, with remaining parts taken from reference TRBV7-9 and TRBJ2-1, reads DTGVSQNPRHKITKRGQNVTFRCDPISEHNRLYWYRQTLGQGPEFLTYFQNEAQLEKSRLLSDRFSAERPKGSFSTLEIQRTEQGDSAMYLCETLTGNEQFFGPGTRLTVL.